This record covers a single T cell receptor (beta chain). Its antigen is not known. This sample is drawn from a study of shared clonotypes between healthy human individuals. Whole-study findings and limits: The rarefaction results pointed to incomplete sorted-subset sequencing despite large depth.

The CDR3 sequence is 12 residues long. V lost 7 bases to trimming and J lost 7 bases, with 11 bases between them. Per germline, CDR1 MNHEY and CDR2 SVGAGI. Terminally differentiated effector memory CD45RA+ cells were excluded from the naive CD8 cells, which were CD45RO-negative and positively selected for CCR7. Healthy HIV-negative adults without recent acute infections or vaccinations served as donors. Data came from immunoSEQ multiplex PCR; TCRdb stores just in-frame clones and leaves some out. The sample comprises about 2 million clones, just under 95% of which are singletons, and 0.9% to 1.5% rests with the top ten.

The clonotype comes from a man between 18 and 29 years old in good health. The V and J genes are TRBV6-5 and TRBJ2-1; D tentatively reads TRBD1 or TRBD2 (5 bases each). The sequenced sample consisted of naive CD8+ T cells sorted from blood. DNA of the CDR3: TGTGCCAGCACCACAGGCGGGAATGAGCAGTTCTTC. Its translation: CASTTGGNEQFF.